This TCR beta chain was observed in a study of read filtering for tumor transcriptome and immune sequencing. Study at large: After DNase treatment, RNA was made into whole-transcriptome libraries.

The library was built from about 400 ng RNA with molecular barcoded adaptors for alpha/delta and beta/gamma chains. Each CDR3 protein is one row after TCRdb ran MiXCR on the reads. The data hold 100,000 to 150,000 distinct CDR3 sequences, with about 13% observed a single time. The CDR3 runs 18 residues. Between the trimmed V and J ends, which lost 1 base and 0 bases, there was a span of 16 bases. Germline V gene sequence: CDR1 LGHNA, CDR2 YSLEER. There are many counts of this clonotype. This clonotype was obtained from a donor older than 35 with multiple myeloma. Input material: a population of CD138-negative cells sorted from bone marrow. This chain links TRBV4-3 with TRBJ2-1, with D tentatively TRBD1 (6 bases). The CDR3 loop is CASSQAGEADSSYNEQFF. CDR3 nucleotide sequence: TGCGCCAGCAGCCAAGCAGGGGAAGCGGATAGCTCCTACAATGAGCAGTTCTTC.